The entry below gives a single T cell receptor (beta chain) sequence along with its context. Germline V gives CDR1 SGHNT, CDR2 YENEEA. Trimming shortened V by 7 bases and J by 4 bases, and 28 bases separated the two germline ends. This CDR3 has 19 amino acids. Per the original data handling: Quantification of nucleated cells was approximated via reference gene primer amplification. Method: immunoSEQ multiplex PCR; TCRdb's copy keeps in-frame clones and lacks some. The D gene and trimming were derived from the DNA, and the V and J assignments and clone size from that table. In the table there are a few hundred thousand clones, roughly four fifths of which are singletons. Cohort 3 recovered donors had two negative PCRs, clearance, or symptom resolution. This sample was included in a study of blood T cell repertoires in COVID-19.

The specimen sequenced was PBMCs or T cells enriched from blood (not recorded which). This TCR derives from a woman aged 45-65 years who had recovered from COVID-19. The chain carries TRBV11-3 and TRBJ2-2; tentative D call: TRBD1 (5 bases). As DNA, the CDR3 is TGTGCCAGCATCCAACCCCCTAAGACAGCCGTATCGATCACCGGGGAGCTGTTTTTT. Amino acids: CASIQPPKTAVSITGELFF.